The 24 T cell receptor beta chains below all came from one sample that was sequenced in a study of identical twins. TCRdb re-derived calls from the 5' RACE reads in MiXCR, one entry per CDR3 protein. The data show approximately 550,000 distinct CDR3 sequences, 20% to 25% seen once. The data also belong to a second study, concerning yellow fever vaccine responses in identical twins.

Specimen: CD4+ T cells sorted from blood. These receptors all come from a woman in her late teens or twenties in good health.

The rearrangement links TRBV6-1 to TRBJ2-7; D possibly corresponds to TRBD1 (6 bases). Per the germline V gene, CDR1 is MNHNS and CDR2 is SASEGT. V gave up 5 bases and J gave up 3 bases, with 23 bases separating them. This CDR3 comprises 17 residues. This CDR3 is CASSRKSSGQWDYEQYF. CDR3 DNA sequence: TGTGCCAGCAGTCGAAAATCAAGCGGACAGTGGGACTACGAGCAGTACTTC.

This clonotype was counted a few times. The genes are TRBV24-1 and TRBJ2-7, with D unresolved. V dropped 5 bases and J dropped 5 bases, with 15 bases sitting between them. The CDR3 sequence is 14 residues long. CDR1 and CDR2 (germline): KGHDR, SFDVKD. The CDR3: CATSGSLPLDEQYF. The DNA for the CDR3 is TGTGCCACCAGTGGCAGTCTCCCCCTTGACGAGCAGTACTTC.

The rearrangement links TRBV20-1 to TRBJ2-3; perhaps TRBD1 as D (6 bases). Germline assignment: CDR1 DFQATT and CDR2 SNEGSKA (reference sequence). V lost 3 bases, J lost 5 bases, and 12 bases lay in between. The CDR3 contains 13 residues. CDR3 bases: TGCAGTGCTAGTATCGTCAGGGGAGATACGCAGTATTTT. Protein product: CSASIVRGDTQYF.

There are a few counts of this clonotype. This chain links TRBV7-9 with TRBJ2-1; the D gene could be TRBD1 or TRBD2 (5 bases each). With 3 bases removed from V and 0 bases from J, the gap between germline ends came to 9 bases. Germline V gives CDR1 SEHNR, CDR2 FQNEAQ (reference sequence). The CDR3 consists of 15 residues. DNA for the CDR3: TGTGCCAGCAGCTTCGAGGGGTTCTCCTACAATGAGCAGTTCTTC. Residues: CASSFEGFSYNEQFF.

The chain recombines TRBV2 with TRBJ2-1; 9 bases agree with TRBD2. This CDR3 is 15 amino acids long. V was pared by 6 bases and J by 7 bases, with 10 bases of the junction left unmatched. Germline values: CDR1 SNHLY, CDR2 FYNNEI. The CDR3 nucleotides read TGTGCCAGCAGATATATAGCGGGAGCGAAGAATGAGCAGTTCTTC. This codes for CASRYIAGAKNEQFF.

The sample holds a few counts of this clonotype. The genes are TRBV5-1 and TRBJ2-2; TRBD1 matches 10 bases. The CDR3 consists of 16 residues. Germline lookup yields CDR1 SGHRS and CDR2 YFSETQ. The ends lost 2 bases at V and 5 bases at J; junction bases unmatched: 6. The CDR3 nucleotides are TGCGCCAGCAGCTTCCCGGGACAGGGGATTACCGGGGAGCTGTTTTTT. Protein sequence: CASSFPGQGITGELFF.

The table lists this clonotype with a few counts. The chain combines TRBV18 with TRBJ2-4; D might be TRBD2 (6 bases). The V and J ends lost 3 bases and 0 bases respectively, with 21 bases between them. CDR3 size: 19 residues. The germline CDR1 and CDR2 sequences are KGHSH and LQKENI. CDR3 sequence: CASSPSRRKMGLAKNIQYF. The CDR3 bases are TGTGCCAGCTCACCTTCCCGGCGGAAAATGGGACTAGCCAAAAACATTCAGTACTTC. Full variable domain (remainder filled in from reference TRBV18 and TRBJ2-4): NAGVMQNPRHLVRRRGQEARLRCSPMKGHSHVYWYRQLPEEGLKFMVYLQKENIIDESGMPKERFSAEFPKEGPSILRIQQVVRGDSAAYFCASSPSRRKMGLAKNIQYFGAGTRLSVL.

The sample holds one count of this clonotype. The V call is TRBV2, the J call TRBJ1-2, with D possibly matching TRBD1 (5 bases). V was shortened by 3 bases and J by 10 bases, with 21 bases between the two germline ends. Germline CDR1 reads SNHLY; CDR2 reads FYNNEI. The CDR3 runs to 15 residues. CDR3 DNA sequence: TGTGCCAGCAGTGAGATTTCCAGGGCGGATTCAGTCTACACCTTC. Translation: CASSEISRADSVYTF. Based on the CDR3 plus reference TRBV2 and TRBJ1-2, the full variable domain is EPEVTQTPSHQVTQMGQEVILRCVPISNHLYFYWYRQILGQKVEFLVSFYNNEISEKSEIFDDQFSVERPDGSNFTLKIRSTKLEDSAMYFCASSEISRADSVYTFGSGTRLTVV.

This clonotype was seen more than once but under ten times. The V call is TRBV5-5, the J call TRBJ2-2; TRBD1 matches at 10 bases. There are 16 residues in the CDR3. Germline trimming cut 6 bases from V and 3 bases from J; bases unmatched to any gene: 8. CDR1 is SGHKS, CDR2 YYEKEE, per germline (reference sequence). The CDR3 DNA reads TGTGCCAGCATCCCCCCCGGGACAGGGGACACCGGGGAGCTGTTTTTT. Protein product: CASIPPGTGDTGELFF.

This chain links TRBV10-3 with TRBJ2-7, with 14 bases lining up with TRBD2. The J segment lost 3 bases and the V segment lost 10 bases, leaving 11 bases of the junction unmatched. Germline assignment: CDR1 ENHRY and CDR2 SYGVKD. The CDR3 runs to 16 residues. The CDR3 nucleotides read TGTGCCACCCTTGACTCGACTAGCGGGAGGGACTACGAGCAGTACTTC. Translation: CATLDSTSGRDYEQYF.

J is TRBJ2-7 and V is TRBV7-2; TRBD2 matches at 7 bases. Germline CDR1 SGHTA, CDR2 FQGNSA. V was clipped by 5 bases and J by 9 bases; unmatched bases: 7. This CDR3 contains 12 residues. The CDR3 region has the DNA TGTGCCAGCAGCCCCGGTCGCGGGGGGCAGTACTTC. Translation gives CASSPGRGGQYF.

This clonotype has a handful of counts. The rearrangement uses TRBV15 and TRBJ2-7; D not certain. V was pared by 3 bases and J by 6 bases, with 3 bases between. The CDR3 extends over 10 amino acids. Germline CDR1 reads LNHNV; CDR2 reads YYDKDF (reference sequence). CDR3 sequence (DNA): TGTGCCACCAGCAGGGCCGAGCAGTACGTC. It yields the protein CATSRAEQYV.

This clonotype was picked up a small number of times. The chain is built from TRBV5-1 and TRBJ2-3; 10 bases match TRBD2. V trimming: 4 bases; J trimming: 4 bases; junction bases outside the gene matches: 12. CDR3 length: 17 amino acids. Germline V lookup: CDR1 SGHRS, CDR2 YFSETQ. This chain's CDR3 is CASSISGLAVHPDTQYF. CDR3 nucleotides: TGCGCCAGCAGCATATCCGGACTAGCGGTCCACCCAGATACGCAGTATTTT.

The chain couples TRBV9 to TRBJ1-2, with D perhaps TRBD1 (5 bases). CDR1 is SGDLS and CDR2 is YYNGEE in the germline V gene. This CDR3 is built from 14 residues. Trimming cost V 4 bases and J 5 bases, with 15 bases left between them. The CDR3 loop reads CASSRDQGRYGYTF. The CDR3 DNA sequence: TGTGCCAGCAGCAGAGACCAGGGCCGATATGGCTACACCTTC.

The chain employs TRBV5-1 and TRBJ2-3; D perhaps matches TRBD1 (6 bases). Germline CDR1 is SGHRS and CDR2 is YFSETQ. This CDR3 contains 13 residues. Trimming stripped 7 bases from V and 6 bases from J, with 15 bases between. The CDR3 loop reads CASQQGQMDTQYF. DNA of the CDR3: TGCGCCAGCCAGCAGGGACAAATGGATACGCAGTATTTT.

This clonotype was counted only a few times. The gene calls are TRBV20-1 and TRBJ2-1; the D is unclear. CDR1 is DFQATT and CDR2 is SNEGSKA in the germline V gene (reference sequence). This CDR3 contains 12 residues. Trimming removed 6 bases from V and 4 bases from J, with 10 bases in between. Here the CDR3 DNA reads TGCAGTGCGCAGCCTGGTTACAATGAGCAGTTCTTC. It encodes CSAQPGYNEQFF.

The chain carries TRBV19 and TRBJ2-1; TRBD1 agrees at 7 bases. The CDR3 spans 15 residues. V shed 5 bases, J shed 4 bases, and the junction held 8 bases outside the gene matches. The germline V gene encodes CDR1 LNHDA and CDR2 SQIVND (reference sequence). CDR3: CASSPTGTIYNEQFF. In DNA form, the CDR3 reads TGTGCCAGTAGTCCGACAGGGACCATTTACAATGAGCAGTTCTTC.

The rearrangement links TRBV25-1 to TRBJ2-5, with 8 bases identical to TRBD2. The V gene's germline CDR1 is MGHDK and CDR2 SYGVNS. The junction had 3 bases not matched to a gene; V was cut back by 4 bases and J by 5 bases. The CDR3 is made up of 13 amino acids. The CDR3 sequence: CASSAPGGETQYF. Written as DNA, the CDR3 is TGTGCCAGCAGTGCCCCGGGGGGGGAGACCCAGTACTTC.

V is TRBV7-3 and J is TRBJ2-1, with D tentatively TRBD1 (6 bases). Germline values: CDR1 SGHTA, CDR2 FQGTGA. V gave up 5 bases and J gave up 4 bases, with 15 bases separating them. This CDR3 contains 15 residues. This chain's CDR3 is CASSPKGESYNEQFF. In DNA form, the CDR3 reads TGTGCCAGCAGCCCCAAGGGGGAGAGTTACAATGAGCAGTTCTTC.

This clonotype was seen only a few times. This chain links TRBV5-1 with TRBJ2-3; unclear D gene. Germline values: CDR1 SGHRS, CDR2 YFSETQ. The CDR3 totals 15 residues. Deletions cut 3 bases from V and 2 bases from J, with 13 bases between. This chain's CDR3 is CASSYLPVDTDTQYF. CDR3 bases: TGCGCCAGCAGCTACCTCCCCGTGGACACAGATACGCAGTATTTT. The full variable domain, with the rest looked up from reference TRBV5-1 and TRBJ2-3, is KAGVTQTPRYLIKTRGQQVTLSCSPISGHRSVSWYQQTPGQGLQFLFEYFSETQRNKGNFPGRFSGRQFSNSRSEMNVSTLELGDSALYLCASSYLPVDTDTQYFGPGTRLTVL.

This clonotype has just a few counts. An end of the junction does not agree with germline; a read error may underlie this. The V gene is TRBV5-6, the J gene TRBJ2-7, with 10 bases aligning to TRBD1. Per germline, CDR1 SGHDT and CDR2 YYEEEE. The CDR3 extends over 14 amino acids. CDR3 sequence: CASNLEVTGGWQYF. The DNA of the CDR3 is TGTGCCAGCAACTTGGAGGTGACAGGGGGCTGGCAGTACTTC.

This clonotype was seen a handful of times. The chain is built from TRBV6-1 and TRBJ2-6; 9 bases match TRBD1. Germline CDR1 is MNHNS and CDR2 is SASEGT. V dropped 6 bases and J dropped 2; count of bases not matched to a gene: 8. The CDR3 is made up of 17 amino acids. CDR3 in amino acids: CASRRDRDWTGANVLTF. The CDR3 coding sequence is TGTGCCAGCAGACGGGACAGGGATTGGACTGGGGCCAACGTCCTGACTTTC.

The genes are TRBV6-1 and TRBJ2-3; a weak D match, TRBD1 (6 bases). V was pared by 8 bases and J by 8 bases, with 23 bases between. The CDR3 runs to 15 residues. CDR1 and CDR2 from the germline V gene are MNHNS and SASEGT. The CDR3 protein is CASFRGGPTWGTQYF. The DNA of the CDR3 is TGTGCCAGCTTCAGGGGCGGGCCAACGTGGGGTACGCAGTATTTT.

This clonotype appeared a few times. The rearrangement joins TRBV20-1 to TRBJ1-1; no definite D call. The CDR3 is 12 amino acids. From germline, CDR1 is DFQATT and CDR2 SNEGSKA (reference sequence). Trimming pared 3 bases from V and 1 base from J, leaving 6 bases between. CDR3 in DNA: TGCAGTGCTAGGCGGAAGAACACTGAAGCTTTCTTT. It specifies CSARRKNTEAFF.